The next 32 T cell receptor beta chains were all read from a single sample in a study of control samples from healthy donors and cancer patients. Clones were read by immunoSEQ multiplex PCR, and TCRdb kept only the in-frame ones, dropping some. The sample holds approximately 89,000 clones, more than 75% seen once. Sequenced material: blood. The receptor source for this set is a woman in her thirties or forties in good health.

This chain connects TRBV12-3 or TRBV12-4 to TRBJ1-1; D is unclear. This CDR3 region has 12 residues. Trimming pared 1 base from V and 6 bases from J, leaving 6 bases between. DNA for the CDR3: TGTGCCAGCAGTTTAGGGGGAGCTGAAGCTTTCTTT. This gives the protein CASSLGGAEAFF.

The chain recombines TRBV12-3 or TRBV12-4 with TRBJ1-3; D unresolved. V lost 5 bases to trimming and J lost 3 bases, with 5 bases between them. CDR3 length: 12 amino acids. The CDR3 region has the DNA TGTGCCAGCAGTCTCAATGGAAACACCATATATTTT. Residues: CASSLNGNTIYF.

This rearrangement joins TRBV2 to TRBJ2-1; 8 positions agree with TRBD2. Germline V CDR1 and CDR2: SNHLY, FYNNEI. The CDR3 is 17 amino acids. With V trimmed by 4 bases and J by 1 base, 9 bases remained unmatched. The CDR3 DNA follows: TGTGCCAGCAGTGGTTTTAGCGGGGCGGGATCCTACAATGAGCAGTTCTTC. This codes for CASSGFSGAGSYNEQFF.

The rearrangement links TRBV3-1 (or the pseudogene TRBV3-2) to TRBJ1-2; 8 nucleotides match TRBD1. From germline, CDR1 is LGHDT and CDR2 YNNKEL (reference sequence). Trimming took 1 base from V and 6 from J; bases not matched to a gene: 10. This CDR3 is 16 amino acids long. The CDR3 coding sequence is TGTGCCAGCAGCCAAGCGGTCCCAGGGGGCGGAGATGGCTACACCTTC. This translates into CASSQAVPGGGDGYTF.

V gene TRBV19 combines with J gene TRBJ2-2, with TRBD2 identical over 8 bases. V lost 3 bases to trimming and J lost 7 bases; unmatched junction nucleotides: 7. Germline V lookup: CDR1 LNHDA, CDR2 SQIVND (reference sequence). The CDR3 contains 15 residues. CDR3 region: CASSISAGDHGELFF. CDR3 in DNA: TGTGCCAGTAGTATCTCAGCGGGGGATCACGGGGAGCTGTTTTTT.

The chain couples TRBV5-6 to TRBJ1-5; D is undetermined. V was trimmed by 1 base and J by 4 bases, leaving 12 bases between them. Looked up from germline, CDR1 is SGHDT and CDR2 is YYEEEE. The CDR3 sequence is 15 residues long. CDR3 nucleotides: TGTGCCAGCAGCTTGAGCGGACTCCTAAATCAGCCCCAGCATTTT. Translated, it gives CASSLSGLLNQPQHF.

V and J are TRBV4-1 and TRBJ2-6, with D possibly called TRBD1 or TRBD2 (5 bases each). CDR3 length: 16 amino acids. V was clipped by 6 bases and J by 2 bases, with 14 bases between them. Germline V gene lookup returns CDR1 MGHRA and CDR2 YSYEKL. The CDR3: CASRPPGQTGANVLTF. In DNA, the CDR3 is TGCGCCAGCAGACCCCCGGGGCAAACTGGGGCCAACGTCCTGACTTTC.

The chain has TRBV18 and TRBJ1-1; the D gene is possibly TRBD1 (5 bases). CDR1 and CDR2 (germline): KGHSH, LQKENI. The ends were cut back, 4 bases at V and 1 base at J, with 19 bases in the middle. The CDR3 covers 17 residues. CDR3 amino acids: CASSLNAGSWRNTEAFF. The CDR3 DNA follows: TGTGCCAGCTCACTGAACGCAGGGTCTTGGAGGAACACTGAAGCTTTCTTT.

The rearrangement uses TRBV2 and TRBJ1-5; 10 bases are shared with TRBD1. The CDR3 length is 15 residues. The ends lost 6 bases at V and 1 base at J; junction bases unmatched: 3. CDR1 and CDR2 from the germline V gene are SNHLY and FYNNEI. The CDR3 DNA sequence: TGTGCCAGCAGACCGGGACAGGGGAGCAATCAGCCCCAGCATTTT. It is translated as CASRPGQGSNQPQHF. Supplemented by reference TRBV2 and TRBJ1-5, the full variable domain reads EPEVTQTPSHQVTQMGQEVILRCVPISNHLYFYWYRQILGQKVEFLVSFYNNEISEKSEIFDDQFSVERPDGSNFTLKIRSTKLEDSAMYFCASRPGQGSNQPQHFGDGTRLSIL.

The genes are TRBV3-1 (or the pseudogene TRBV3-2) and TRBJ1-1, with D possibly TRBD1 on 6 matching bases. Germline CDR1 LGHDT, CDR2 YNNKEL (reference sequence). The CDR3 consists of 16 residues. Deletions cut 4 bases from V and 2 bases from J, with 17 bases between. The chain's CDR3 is CASSPDPRGGNTEAFF. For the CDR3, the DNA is TGTGCCAGCAGCCCGGACCCAAGGGGGGGAAACACTGAAGCTTTCTTT.

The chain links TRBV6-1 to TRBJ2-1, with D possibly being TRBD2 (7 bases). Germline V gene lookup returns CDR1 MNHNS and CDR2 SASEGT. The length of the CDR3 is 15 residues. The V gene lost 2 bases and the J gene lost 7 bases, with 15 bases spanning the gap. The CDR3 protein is CASSEWGGGMNEQFF. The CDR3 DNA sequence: TGTGCCAGCAGTGAATGGGGGGGCGGGATGAATGAGCAGTTCTTC.

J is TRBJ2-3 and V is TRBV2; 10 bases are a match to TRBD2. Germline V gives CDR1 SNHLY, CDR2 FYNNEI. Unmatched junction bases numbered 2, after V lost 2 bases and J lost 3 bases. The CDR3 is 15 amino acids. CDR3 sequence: CASSESSGGTDTQYF. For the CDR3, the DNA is TGTGCCAGCAGTGAATCTAGCGGGGGTACAGATACGCAGTATTTT.

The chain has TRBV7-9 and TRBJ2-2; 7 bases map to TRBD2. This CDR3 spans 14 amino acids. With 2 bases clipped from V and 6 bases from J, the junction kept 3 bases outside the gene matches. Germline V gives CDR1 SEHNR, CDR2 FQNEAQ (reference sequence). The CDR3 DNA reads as TGTGCCAGCAGCTTACTAGCGGCAGCCGGGGAGCTGTTTTTT. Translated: CASSLLAAAGELFF.

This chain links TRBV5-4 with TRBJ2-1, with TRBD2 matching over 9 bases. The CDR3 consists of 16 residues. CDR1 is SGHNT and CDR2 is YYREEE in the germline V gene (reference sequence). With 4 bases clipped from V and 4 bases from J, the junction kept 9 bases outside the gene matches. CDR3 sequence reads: CASSPVAGALYNEQFF. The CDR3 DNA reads TGTGCCAGCAGCCCCGTAGCGGGGGCCCTTTACAATGAGCAGTTCTTC.

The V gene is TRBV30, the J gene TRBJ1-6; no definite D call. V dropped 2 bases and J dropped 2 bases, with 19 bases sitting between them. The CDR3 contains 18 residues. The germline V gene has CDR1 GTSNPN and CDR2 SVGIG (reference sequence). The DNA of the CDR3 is TGTGCCTGGAGTTTCCTGATTTCGGGGAATGCCTATAATTCACCCCTCCACTTT. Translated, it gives CAWSFLISGNAYNSPLHF.

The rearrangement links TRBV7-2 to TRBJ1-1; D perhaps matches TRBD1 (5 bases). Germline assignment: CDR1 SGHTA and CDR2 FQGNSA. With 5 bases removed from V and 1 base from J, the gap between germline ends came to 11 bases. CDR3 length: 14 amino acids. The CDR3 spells CASSGGHQNTEAFF. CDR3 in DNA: TGTGCCAGCAGCGGAGGACATCAGAACACTGAAGCTTTCTTT.

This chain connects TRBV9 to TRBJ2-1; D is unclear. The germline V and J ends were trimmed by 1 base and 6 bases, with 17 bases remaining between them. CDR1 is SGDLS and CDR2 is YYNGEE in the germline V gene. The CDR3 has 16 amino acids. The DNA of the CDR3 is TGTGCCAGCAGCGTAATCGGCCAGATATTCTCCAATGAGCAGTTCTTC. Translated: CASSVIGQIFSNEQFF. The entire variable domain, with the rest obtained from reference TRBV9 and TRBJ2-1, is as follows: DSGVTQTPKHLITATGQRVTLRCSPRSGDLSVYWYQQSLDQGLQFLIQYYNGEERAKGNILERFSAQQFPDLHSELNLSSLELGDSALYFCASSVIGQIFSNEQFFGPGTRLTVL.

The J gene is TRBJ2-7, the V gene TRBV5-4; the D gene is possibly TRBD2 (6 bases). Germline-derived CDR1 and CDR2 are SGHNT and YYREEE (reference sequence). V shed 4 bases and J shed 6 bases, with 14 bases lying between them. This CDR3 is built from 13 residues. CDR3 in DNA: TGTGCCAGCAGCCTCAGCGGGCGGGCCGAGCAGTACTTC. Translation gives CASSLSGRAEQYF. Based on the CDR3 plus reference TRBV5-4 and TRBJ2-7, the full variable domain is ETGVTQSPTHLIKTRGQQVTLRCSSQSGHNTVSWYQQALGQGPQFIFQYYREEENGRGNFPPRFSGLQFPNYSSELNVNALELDDSALYLCASSLSGRAEQYFGPGTRLTVT.

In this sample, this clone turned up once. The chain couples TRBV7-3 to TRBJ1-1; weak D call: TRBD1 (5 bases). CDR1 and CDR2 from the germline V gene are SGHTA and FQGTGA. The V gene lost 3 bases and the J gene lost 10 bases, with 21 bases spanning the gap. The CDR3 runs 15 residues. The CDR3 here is CASSLDPVRDVGAFF. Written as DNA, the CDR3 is TGTGCCAGCAGCTTGGACCCGGTCCGGGACGTGGGAGCTTTCTTT.

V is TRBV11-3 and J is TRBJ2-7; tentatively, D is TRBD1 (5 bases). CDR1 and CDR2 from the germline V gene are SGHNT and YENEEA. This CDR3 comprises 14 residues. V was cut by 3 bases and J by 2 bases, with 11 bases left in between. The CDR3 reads CASSLGREPYEQYF. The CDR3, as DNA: TGTGCCAGCAGCTTGGGCAGGGAACCCTACGAGCAGTACTTC. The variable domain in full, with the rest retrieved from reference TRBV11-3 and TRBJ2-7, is EAGVVQSPRYKIIEKKQPVAFWCNPISGHNTLYWYLQNLGQGPELLIRYENEEAVDDSQLPKDRFSAERLKGVDSTLKIQPAELGDSAVYLCASSLGREPYEQYFGPGTRLTVT.

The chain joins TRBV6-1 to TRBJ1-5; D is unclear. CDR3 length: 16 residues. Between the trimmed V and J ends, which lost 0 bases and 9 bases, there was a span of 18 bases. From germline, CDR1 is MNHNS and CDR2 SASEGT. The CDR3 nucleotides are TGTGCCAGCAGTGAAGCCCATCCCGTTGCCATAGTGCCCCAGCATTTT. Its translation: CASSEAHPVAIVPQHF.

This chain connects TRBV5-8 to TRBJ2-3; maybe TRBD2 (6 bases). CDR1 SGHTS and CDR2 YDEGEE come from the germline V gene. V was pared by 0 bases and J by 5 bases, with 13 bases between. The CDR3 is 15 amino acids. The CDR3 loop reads CASSLGRGQGDTQYF. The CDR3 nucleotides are TGTGCCAGCAGCTTGGGGAGGGGCCAGGGAGATACGCAGTATTTT. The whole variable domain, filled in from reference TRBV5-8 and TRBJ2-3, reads EAGVTQSPTHLIKTRGQQATLRCSPISGHTSVYWYQQALGLGLQFLLWYDEGEERNRGNFPPRFSGRQFPNYSSELNVNALELEDSALYLCASSLGRGQGDTQYFGPGTRLTVL.

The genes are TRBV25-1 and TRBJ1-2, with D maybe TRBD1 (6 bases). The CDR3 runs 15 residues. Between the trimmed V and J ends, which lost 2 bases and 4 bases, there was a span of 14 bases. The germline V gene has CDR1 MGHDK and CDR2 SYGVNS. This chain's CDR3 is CASSEGYRVGYGYTF. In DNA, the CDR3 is TGTGCCAGCAGTGAAGGATACAGGGTTGGCTATGGCTACACCTTC.

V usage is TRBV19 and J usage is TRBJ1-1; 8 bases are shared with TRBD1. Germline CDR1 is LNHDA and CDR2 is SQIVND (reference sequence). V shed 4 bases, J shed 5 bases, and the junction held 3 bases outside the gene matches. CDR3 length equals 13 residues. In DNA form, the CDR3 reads TGTGCCAGTAGTAGGACAGGGAGGACTGAAGCTTTCTTT. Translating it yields CASSRTGRTEAFF.

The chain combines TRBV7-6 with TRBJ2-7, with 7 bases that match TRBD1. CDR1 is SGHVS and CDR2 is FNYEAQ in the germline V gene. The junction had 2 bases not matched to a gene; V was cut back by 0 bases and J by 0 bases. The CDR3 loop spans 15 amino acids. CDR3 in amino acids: CASSLAAGGSYEQYF. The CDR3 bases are TGTGCCAGCAGCTTAGCTGCAGGGGGCTCCTACGAGCAGTACTTC.

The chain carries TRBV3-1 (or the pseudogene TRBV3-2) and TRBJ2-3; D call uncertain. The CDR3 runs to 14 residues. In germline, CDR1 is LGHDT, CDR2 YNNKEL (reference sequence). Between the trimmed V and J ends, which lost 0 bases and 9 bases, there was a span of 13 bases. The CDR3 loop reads CASSQDRIGETQYF. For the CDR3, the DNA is TGTGCCAGCAGCCAAGATAGGATAGGAGAAACGCAGTATTTT.

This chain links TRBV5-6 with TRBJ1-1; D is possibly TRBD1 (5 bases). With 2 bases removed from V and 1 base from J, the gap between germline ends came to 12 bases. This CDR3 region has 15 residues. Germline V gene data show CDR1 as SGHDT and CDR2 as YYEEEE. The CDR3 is CASSFKDNWNTEAFF. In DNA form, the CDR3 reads TGTGCCAGCAGCTTTAAGGACAACTGGAACACTGAAGCTTTCTTT.

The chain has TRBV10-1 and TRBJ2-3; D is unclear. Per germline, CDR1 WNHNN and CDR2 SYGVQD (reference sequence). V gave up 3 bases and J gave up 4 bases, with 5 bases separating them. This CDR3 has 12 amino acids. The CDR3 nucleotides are TGCGCCAGCAGTGATTCGGCAGATACGCAGTATTTT. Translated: CASSDSADTQYF.

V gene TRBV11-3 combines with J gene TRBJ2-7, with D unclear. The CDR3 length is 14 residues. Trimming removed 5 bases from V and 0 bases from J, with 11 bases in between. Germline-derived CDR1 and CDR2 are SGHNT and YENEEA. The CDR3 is CASSRDRHSYEQYF. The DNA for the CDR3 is TGTGCCAGCAGCCGTGACCGACACTCCTACGAGCAGTACTTC. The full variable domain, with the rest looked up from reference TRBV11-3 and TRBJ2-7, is EAGVVQSPRYKIIEKKQPVAFWCNPISGHNTLYWYLQNLGQGPELLIRYENEEAVDDSQLPKDRFSAERLKGVDSTLKIQPAELGDSAVYLCASSRDRHSYEQYFGPGTRLTVT.

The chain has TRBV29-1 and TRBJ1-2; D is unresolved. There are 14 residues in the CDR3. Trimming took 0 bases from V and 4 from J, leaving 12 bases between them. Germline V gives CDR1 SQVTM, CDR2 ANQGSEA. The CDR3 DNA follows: TGCAGCGTTGAAGATCCCCAGACTGGCTATGGCTACACCTTC. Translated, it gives CSVEDPQTGYGYTF.

The chain's CDR3 is CASSQEGRGETQYF. CDR3 coding DNA: TGCGCCAGCAGCCAAGAGGGAAGGGGGGAGACCCAGTACTTC. This rearrangement joins TRBV4-3 to TRBJ2-5, with TRBD1 as a possible D gene (6 bases). The germline V and J ends were trimmed by 0 bases and 5 bases, with 10 bases remaining between them. Germline-derived CDR1 and CDR2 are LGHNA and YSLEER. The CDR3 consists of 14 residues.

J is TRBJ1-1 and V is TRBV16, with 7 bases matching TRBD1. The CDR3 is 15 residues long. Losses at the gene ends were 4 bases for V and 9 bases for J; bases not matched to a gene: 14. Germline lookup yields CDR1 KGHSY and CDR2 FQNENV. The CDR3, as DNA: TGTGCCAGCAGCCCCCCCCAGGGGGGTCCACTAAAAGCTTTCTTT. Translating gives CASSPPQGGPLKAFF. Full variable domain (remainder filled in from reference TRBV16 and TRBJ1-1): GEEVAQTPKHLVRGEGQKAKLYCAPIKGHSYVFWYQQVLKNEFKFLISFQNENVFDETGMPKERFSAKCLPNSPCSLEIQATKLEDSAVYFCASSPPQGGPLKAFFGQGTRLTVV.